This paragraph reports one TCR beta chain. The junction does not match germline at one end; this may be a read error. TCRdb ran MiXCR on the 5' RACE reads and lists one entry per CDR3 protein. The sample lists about 74,000 distinct CDR3 sequences, 4% to 6% seen once, with less than 8% in the top ten. This entry is derived from a study of neurological immune-mediated disorders. CDR1 is DFQATT and CDR2 is SNEGSKA in the germline V gene (reference sequence). The CDR3 consists of 16 residues. This rearrangement joins TRBV20-1 to TRBJ1-5; D is undetermined. This clonotype was obtained from a man aged 18 to 30 with multiple sclerosis. Material: PBMCs. CDR3 bases: TGCAGTGCTAGAGAAGGTCCCCGAGCCCTCGGGCAGCCCCAGAATTTT. Translation gives CSAREGPRALGQPQNF.